This TCR beta chain stems from a study of blood T cell repertoires in COVID-19. Trimming removed 5 bases from V and 5 bases from J; junction bases left unmatched: 3. This CDR3 has 13 residues. CDR1 and CDR2 (germline): SQVTM, ANQGSEA. The data were produced by immunoSEQ multiplex PCR, yet TCRdb's version contains in-frame clones alone and is incomplete. The sample shows under 200,000 clones, approximately 82% of them seen only once. This sequence was found in a woman aged 45-65 years who had recovered from COVID-19. The source material was PBMCs or T cells enriched from blood (not recorded which). The J gene is TRBJ1-5, the V gene TRBV29-1; 10 bases map to TRBD1. The DNA for the CDR3 is TGCAGCGTTCTAGGGACAGGGGATCAGCCCCAGCATTTT. Translating it yields CSVLGTGDQPQHF.